This T cell receptor beta chain is drawn from a study of CD8+CD57+ T cells in acquired aplastic anemia. Study as a whole: Sorted CD4+ and CD8+ cell DNA averaged around 3.5 ug. Study results and caveats: Patients shared some 30 CD8+ CDR3 sequences with controls.

There are 15 residues in the CDR3. V lost 5 bases and J lost 3; bases outside the gene matches: 6. Germline V gene lookup returns CDR1 LNHDA and CDR2 SQIVND (reference sequence). It was genomic DNA that served as the template for profiling TCR beta VDJ and CDR3. Via MiXCR, TCRdb re-called the reads, giving one row per CDR3 protein. The sample shows about 220,000 distinct CDR3 sequences, roughly 35% of them seen only once. About this clonotype itself: Its antigen is as yet unknown.

This TCR came from a human donor in good health, serving as a control. The chain uses TRBV19 and TRBJ2-7, with 11 positions matching TRBD1. The source material was sorted CD4+, CD8+, or CD8+CD57+ T cells (not recorded which) from PBMCs. The DNA of the CDR3 is TGTGCCAGTAGTGTTGGGACAGGGGGTGGCTACGAGCAGTACTTC. It specifies CASSVGTGGGYEQYF. Using reference TRBV19 and TRBJ2-7 for the parts outside the CDR3, the full variable domain is DGGITQSPKYLFRKEGQNVTLSCEQNLNHDAMYWYRQDPGQGLRLIYYSQIVNDFQKGDIAEGYSVSREKKESFPLTVTSAQKNPTAFYLCASSVGTGGGYEQYFGPGTRLTVT.